These T cell receptor beta chains were read from a single sample in a study of blood T cell repertoires in COVID-19. TCRdb's table, derived via immunoSEQ multiplex PCR, lists solely in-frame clones and lacks some. The data contain under 300,000 clones, 86% of them singletons. The specimen sequenced was peripheral blood. The source is a man aged 25-45 years who had recovered from COVID-19. CDR3s include the opening cysteine and the closing phenylalanine or tryptophan. The D gene is left open where the match is weak.

V gene: TRBV9
J gene: TRBJ1-1
D gene: .
CDR3 protein: CASSVEGDMNTEAFF

V gene: TRBV7-8
J gene: TRBJ2-1
D gene: TRBD2
CDR3 protein: CASSSFSGGALLNEQFF

V gene: TRBV3-1/TRBV3-2
J gene: TRBJ2-7
D gene: .
CDR3 protein: CASSQVGRQNSYEQYF

V gene: TRBV30
J gene: TRBJ2-3
D gene: TRBD2
CDR3 protein: CAWSASGGPDTQYF

V gene: TRBV5-1
J gene: TRBJ2-7
D gene: TRBD1
CDR3 protein: CASSLWTGLNEQYF

V gene: TRBV19
J gene: TRBJ1-1
D gene: TRBD1
CDR3 protein: CASKQGDAFF

V gene: TRBV6-5
J gene: TRBJ1-2
D gene: .
CDR3 protein: CASSYSAGFNYGYTF

V gene: TRBV5-5
J gene: TRBJ1-4
D gene: .
CDR3 protein: CASSLPNYEKLFF

V gene: TRBV5-1
J gene: TRBJ2-5
D gene: TRBD2
CDR3 protein: CASSSRLAHETQYF

V gene: TRBV7-6
J gene: TRBJ2-2
D gene: TRBD2
CDR3 protein: CASRLTSGASGELFF

V gene: TRBV1
J gene: TRBJ1-5
D gene: .
CDR3 protein: CTSSQDGGSYSNQPQHF

V gene: TRBV19
J gene: TRBJ2-5
D gene: .
CDR3 protein: CASTLRGGETQYF

V gene: TRBV28
J gene: TRBJ2-5
D gene: .
CDR3 protein: CASSHHKVESQYF

V gene: TRBV6-5
J gene: TRBJ2-1
D gene: TRBD2
CDR3 protein: CASTAGGFHEQFF

V gene: TRBV5-4
J gene: TRBJ1-2
D gene: TRBD1
CDR3 protein: CASSSGQGASGYTF

V gene: TRBV5-1
J gene: TRBJ2-1
D gene: TRBD1
CDR3 protein: CASSPMSGGNNEQFF

V gene: TRBV5-6
J gene: TRBJ1-2
D gene: .
CDR3 protein: CASMGAHPSNYGYTF

V gene: TRBV12-3/TRBV12-4
J gene: TRBJ2-7
D gene: .
CDR3 protein: CASSGIPTEQYF

V gene: TRBV7-2
J gene: TRBJ1-2
D gene: .
CDR3 protein: CASSLNGFGGGYTF

V gene: TRBV18
J gene: TRBJ2-1
D gene: TRBD1
CDR3 protein: CASSPPDRGDEQFF

V gene: TRBV19
J gene: TRBJ2-2
D gene: TRBD1
CDR3 protein: CASSRGTVKGHTGELFF

V gene: TRBV6-5
J gene: TRBJ2-7
D gene: .
CDR3 protein: CASSYSGPPSSYEQYF

V gene: TRBV5-6
J gene: TRBJ1-3
D gene: .
CDR3 protein: CASSDTGKAGNTIYF

V gene: TRBV7-2
J gene: TRBJ1-4
D gene: .
CDR3 protein: CASSLARELTNEKLFF

V gene: TRBV10-3
J gene: TRBJ2-7
D gene: .
CDR3 protein: CAISEKNANSYEQYF

V gene: TRBV12-3/TRBV12-4
J gene: TRBJ1-1
D gene: .
CDR3 protein: CASRRQLNTEAFF

V gene: TRBV7-2
J gene: TRBJ1-2
D gene: .
CDR3 protein: CASSDTGFGYTF